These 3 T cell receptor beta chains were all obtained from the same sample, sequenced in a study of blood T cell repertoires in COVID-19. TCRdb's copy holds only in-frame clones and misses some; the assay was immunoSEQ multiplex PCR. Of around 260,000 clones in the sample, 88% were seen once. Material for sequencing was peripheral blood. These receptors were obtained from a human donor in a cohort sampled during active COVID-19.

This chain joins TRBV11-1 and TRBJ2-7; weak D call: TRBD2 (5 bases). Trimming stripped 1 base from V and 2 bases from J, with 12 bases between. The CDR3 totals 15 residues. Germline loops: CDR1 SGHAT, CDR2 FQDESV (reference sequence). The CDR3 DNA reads TGTGCCAGCAGCTTAGGGGTGGGAGAGGCCTACGAGCAGTACTTC. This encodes CASSLGVGEAYEQYF.

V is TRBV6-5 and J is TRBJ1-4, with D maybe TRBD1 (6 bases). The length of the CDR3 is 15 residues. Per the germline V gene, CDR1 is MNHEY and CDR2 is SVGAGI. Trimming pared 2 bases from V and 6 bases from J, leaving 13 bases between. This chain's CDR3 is CASSYTPGDDEKLFF. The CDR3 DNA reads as TGTGCCAGCAGTTACACCCCAGGGGATGATGAAAAACTGTTTTTT.

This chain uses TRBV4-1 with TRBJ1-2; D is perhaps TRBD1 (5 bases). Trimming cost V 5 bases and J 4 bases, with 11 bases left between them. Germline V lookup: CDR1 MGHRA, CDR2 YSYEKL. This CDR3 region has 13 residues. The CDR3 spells CASSEQGSYGYTF. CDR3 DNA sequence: TGCGCCAGCAGCGAGCAGGGCAGCTATGGCTACACCTTC.